This T cell receptor beta chain was recorded in a study of molecular identifiers for immune sequencing clone quantification. In the sort, naive CD8 T cells were defined as CD8+CD4-CCR7+CD45RA+. MiXCR, run by TCRdb on the PCR reads, gives a single entry per CDR3 protein. This table holds tens of thousands of distinct CDR3 sequences, 19% found once. General observations from the study: Clones exceeding 20 RNA copies carried over 99% of effector molecules but under 1% of naive-cell molecules.

Germline assignment: CDR1 LGHNA and CDR2 YSLEER. The CDR3 has 17 amino acids. Concerning this clonotype: Its antigen is not known. A much larger clone is a single base away; this may be a read error.

The receptor comes from a human donor in good health. Some libraries in this study had Jurkat cell RNA spiked in. This rearrangement joins TRBV4-3 to TRBJ2-5, with 10 bases identical to TRBD2. The sequenced sample was naive CD8+ T cells from blood, with Jurkat cell RNA spiked in. Sample subset: FACS-sorted CD8+CD4-CCR7+CD45RA+ naive T cells. The CDR3 region is CASSQDSGAGGPKTRYF. Here the CDR3 DNA reads TGCGCCAGCAGCCAAGATTCCGGAGCGGGAGGGCCGAAGACCCGGTACTTC.